The 10 T cell receptor beta chains below were found in one sample sequenced in a study of T cells in Graves' hyperthyroidism and ophthalmopathy. From RNA transcripts, TCR beta CDR3 regions were amplified. HTBI primers were the set used in a first-round RT-PCR of the TCR CDR3. TCRdb reanalysed the multiplex PCR reads using MiXCR and keeps one entry per CDR3 protein. This table has fewer than 650,000 distinct CDR3 sequences, approximately 13% appearing once. The sample taken for sequencing was blood. The receptors originated from a young woman with Graves' hyperthyroidism that later progressed to Graves' ophthalmopathy.

This clonotype occurred a few times. J is TRBJ1-3 and V is TRBV9; TRBD1 is a possible D gene (6 bases). Trimming shortened V by 2 bases and J by 2 bases, and 11 bases separated the two germline ends. In germline, CDR1 is SGDLS, CDR2 YYNGEE. The length of the CDR3 is 15 residues. The CDR3 reads CASSVMRGAGNTIYF. Written as DNA, the CDR3 is TGTGCCAGCAGCGTGATGAGGGGGGCTGGAAACACCATATATTTT.

The chain combines TRBV19 with TRBJ2-3; 10 positions match TRBD1. CDR1 is LNHDA, CDR2 SQIVND, per germline (reference sequence). The CDR3 consists of 17 residues. J gave up 3 bases and V 7 bases, and 13 bases lay outside the gene matches. The CDR3 bases are TGTGCCAGTACTCCCCCTCCCGGGACAGGGGAAACAGATACGCAGTATTTT. It is translated as CASTPPPGTGETDTQYF. The full variable domain, with the rest looked up from reference TRBV19 and TRBJ2-3, is DGGITQSPKYLFRKEGQNVTLSCEQNLNHDAMYWYRQDPGQGLRLIYYSQIVNDFQKGDIAEGYSVSREKKESFPLTVTSAQKNPTAFYLCASTPPPGTGETDTQYFGPGTRLTVL.

This clonotype was recorded many times. Here the CDR3 reads CASSLDHTEAFF. In DNA, the CDR3 is TGTGCCAGCAGTTTAGACCACACTGAAGCTTTCTTT. This chain joins TRBV28 and TRBJ1-1; D unresolved. This CDR3 has 12 amino acids. Germline V gives CDR1 MDHEN, CDR2 SYDVKM. Trimming left V 2 bases short and J 3 bases short, with 4 bases between.

At least ten counts were recorded for this clonotype. The chain joins TRBV12-3 or TRBV12-4 to TRBJ1-2; TRBD1 aligns across 9 bases. V shed 5 bases, J shed 8 bases, and the junction held 6 bases outside the gene matches. The CDR3 spans 13 residues. CDR3 amino acids: CASSPRTGEGYTF. Here the CDR3 DNA reads TGTGCCAGCAGTCCCCGGACAGGGGAGGGCTACACCTTC.

This clonotype was seen repeatedly, ten times or more. This chain connects TRBV27 to TRBJ1-5; D not certain. V dropped 1 base and J dropped 4 bases, with 8 bases sitting between them. The CDR3 length is 14 residues. The germline gives CDR1 MNHEY, CDR2 SMNVEV (reference sequence). The CDR3 region is CASSLFLGNQPQHF. CDR3 nucleotides: TGTGCCAGCAGTTTATTTTTGGGAAATCAGCCCCAGCATTTT.

The sample holds a few counts of this clonotype. The rearrangement joins TRBV19 to TRBJ2-1, with 11 bases lining up with TRBD1. Germline lookup yields CDR1 LNHDA and CDR2 SQIVND (reference sequence). CDR3 size: 17 residues. V trimming: 5 bases; J trimming: 7 bases; junction bases outside the gene matches: 13. The chain's CDR3 is CASSLDTGTGGWNEQFF. The CDR3 DNA reads TGTGCCAGTAGTCTCGATACCGGGACAGGGGGATGGAATGAGCAGTTCTTC.

With regard to this clonotype: It may be a read error: a sequence one base away is much more abundant. V gene TRBV5-1 combines with J gene TRBJ2-3, with 14 nucleotides matching TRBD2. The CDR3 is 18 residues long. The germline V gene encodes CDR1 SGHRS and CDR2 YFSETQ. Germline trimming cut 4 bases from V and 3 bases from J; bases unmatched to any gene: 10. The CDR3 DNA reads TGCGCCAGCAGCCCCGGACTAGCGGGAGGCAATAGAACAGATACGCAGTATTTT. It translates to CASSPGLAGGNRTDTQYF.

The chain joins TRBV29-1 to TRBJ2-2; 8 bases align to TRBD1. The junction had 5 bases not matched to a gene; V was cut back by 7 bases and J by 4 bases. CDR1 SQVTM and CDR2 ANQGSEA come from the germline V gene. The CDR3 consists of 13 residues. The CDR3 protein is CSGRGRGTGELFF. Here the CDR3 DNA reads TGCAGCGGCAGGGGGCGAGGCACCGGGGAGCTGTTTTTT.

This clonotype was observed many times. The chain employs TRBV7-2 and TRBJ2-7; 7 positions agree with TRBD1. J was trimmed by 2 bases and V by 1 base; bases with no gene match: 8. Germline CDR1 and CDR2: SGHTA and FQGNSA. CDR3 size: 16 residues. Here the CDR3 reads CASSLEGTVPTYEQYF. CDR3 in DNA: TGTGCCAGCAGCTTAGAGGGGACAGTGCCAACCTACGAGCAGTACTTC. The entire variable domain, with the rest obtained from reference TRBV7-2 and TRBJ2-7, is as follows: GAGVSQSPSNKVTEKGKDVELRCDPISGHTALYWYRQSLGQGLEFLIYFQGNSAPDKSGLPSDRFSAERTGGSVSTLTIQRTQQEDSAVYLCASSLEGTVPTYEQYFGPGTRLTVT.

This clonotype was recorded at least ten times. This sequence joins TRBV27 and TRBJ2-7; D is undetermined. V was pared by 3 bases and J by 2 bases, with 14 bases between. The CDR3 loop spans 15 amino acids. The germline gives CDR1 MNHEY, CDR2 SMNVEV (reference sequence). Here the CDR3 reads CASSFGFYGTYEQYF. DNA for the CDR3: TGTGCCAGCAGTTTCGGGTTTTACGGAACCTACGAGCAGTACTTC.